This T cell receptor beta chain was identified during a study of blood T cell repertoires in COVID-19. As for the study in general: Acute and convalescent COVID-19 specimens originated in the United States, Italy and Spain. T cells, B-cell-depleted T cells, or PBMCs provided the cDNA or gDNA that served as material.

Germline lookup yields CDR1 MNHEY and CDR2 SVGAGI. V lost 10 bases and J 7 bases, leaving 16 bases between the germline ends. The CDR3 is 12 residues long. In the source study's methods: Estimation of nucleated cell counts was performed using reference gene primer amplification. Only in-frame clones appear in the TCRdb table, and some are missing; sequencing was by immunoSEQ multiplex PCR. V and J calls and clone size come straight from that table; D and trimming were deduced from the DNA. The table lists some 120,000 clones, roughly 69% of them singletons, with approximately 2.1% in the top ten. V and J are TRBV6-5 and TRBJ1-2, with a weak D call TRBD1 (6 bases). Sequences were obtained from peripheral blood. The sequence came from a woman aged 70 to 79 with acute or convalescent COVID-19. CDR3 bases: TGTGCCACCAAACGGGGGGGCGGTGGCTACACCTTC. Translating gives CATKRGGGGYTF.